The rows below give T cell receptor beta chains drawn from one sample of a study of cytomegalovirus exposure and HLA in healthy donors. Sequencing was performed with immunoSEQ multiplex PCR; in TCRdb, only in-frame clones are kept and a portion is missing. The table for this sample gives some 130,000 clones. Sequencing was carried out using PBMCs. These receptors were collected from a man younger than 30 in good health and CMV-seronegative. The CDR3 runs from the conserved cysteine through the conserved F or W. Each record gives: V gene, D gene, CDR3 protein. A D gene is named only where the DNA matches it firmly.

TRBV9	TRBD2	CASSTTSGHTGELFF
TRBV29-1	NA	CNGRGANTEAFF
TRBV28	NA	CASSLFRVRNTEAFF
TRBV2	TRBD2	CASSVGLAGGPETQYF
TRBV4-1	NA	CASSQTGTTNTGELFF
TRBV7-6	TRBD2	CASSLSLAGGYNEQFF
TRBV14	TRBD2	CASSQDMGGRPYNEQFF
TRBV29-1	NA	CSVNTRPDWEQYF
TRBV7-3	TRBD1	CASSFNTPGQGEAFF
TRBV6-5	NA	CASSYSWTQGEKLFF
TRBV19	NA	CATERQDSLGVAQYF
TRBV7-9	TRBD2	CASSLARGGFHNEQFF
TRBV18	NA	CASSPPNVAVSTDTQYF
TRBV5-1	NA	CASSLDNEQYF
TRBV7-2	TRBD2	CASSRDSGGTSNEQFF
TRBV4-2	NA	CASSQDPGEEDTQYF
TRBV27	NA	CASSLGPSGNTIYF
TRBV4-2	NA	CASSQDLAVMNTEAFF
TRBV2	NA	CASRDYYYEQYF
TRBV4-3	NA	CASSQDRKTDPTYF
TRBV18	NA	CASSPIQDSGANVLTF
TRBV27	NA	CASSFTANYGYTF
TRBV10-2	TRBD2	CASRAGLAGIGEQFF
TRBV6-5	NA	CASSRLSEAFF
TRBV6-5	TRBD2	CASSWGGSYEQYF
TRBV5-1	NA	CASSVRVPNSPLHF
TRBV7-3	TRBD1	CASSFGTGMAGELFF
TRBV4-3	NA	CASSQDFRPSYEQYF
TRBV28	NA	CASTQMDSLNYGYTF
TRBV28	TRBD1	CASSGIDRGTGEQYF
TRBV20-1	NA	CSATRAGEQYF
TRBV19	NA	CASSLGVEGNQPQHF
TRBV7-9	NA	CASSPPLAEAFF
TRBV10-3	NA	CAISPEQGLGEKLFF
TRBV18	TRBD1	CASSPDRSYGYTF
TRBV7-9	TRBD1	CANSGTGMTGELFF
TRBV5-1	NA	CASSIQGGGPYEQYF
TRBV5-4	TRBD2	CASSLRREVTYNEQFF
TRBV7-2	NA	CASSNIPTNSPLHF
TRBV27	NA	CASSLALAPTYEQYF
TRBV7-2	NA	CASSLGRGGSQPQHF
TRBV4-3	NA	CASSQDRGLSYEQYF
TRBV9	NA	CASSVVAGASYNEQFF
TRBV7-2	NA	CAGKMGSTGELFF
TRBV19	TRBD2	CASTTREGRLNEQFF
TRBV5-1	NA	CASRRGTMNTEAFF
TRBV7-3	TRBD2	CASSLEGGRGGETQYF
TRBV5-4	TRBD2	CASSAGGGYEQYF
TRBV19	NA	CATHTGRQRGWRNTEAFF
TRBV6-5	TRBD2	CASSRLAGGTGELFF
TRBV28	NA	CASSPPSSGELFF
TRBV11-3	NA	CASSSRGWGDTQYF
TRBV29-1	TRBD1	CSVVVDRVFWPKTGELFF
TRBV18	NA	CASSRTGLPYNEQFF
TRBV28	NA	CASSFPGSGGPQHF